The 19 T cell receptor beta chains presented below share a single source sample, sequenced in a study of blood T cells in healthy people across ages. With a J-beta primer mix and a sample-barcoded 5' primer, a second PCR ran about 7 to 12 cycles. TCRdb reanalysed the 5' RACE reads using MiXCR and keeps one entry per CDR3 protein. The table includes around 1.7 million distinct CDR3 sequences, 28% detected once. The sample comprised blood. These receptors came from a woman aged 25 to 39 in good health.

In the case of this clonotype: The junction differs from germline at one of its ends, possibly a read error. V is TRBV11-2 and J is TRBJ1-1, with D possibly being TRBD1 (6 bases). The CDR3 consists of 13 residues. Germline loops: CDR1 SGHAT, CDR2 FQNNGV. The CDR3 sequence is CVSSLDRYTEAFF. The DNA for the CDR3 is TGTGTCAGCAGCTTGGACAGATACACTGAAGCTTTCTTT.

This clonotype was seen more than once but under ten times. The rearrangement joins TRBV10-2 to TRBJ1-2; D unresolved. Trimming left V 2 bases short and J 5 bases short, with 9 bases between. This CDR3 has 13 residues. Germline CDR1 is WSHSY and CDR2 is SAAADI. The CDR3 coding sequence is TGCGCCAGCAGTGAGCCGGATTTGTATGGCTACACCTTC. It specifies CASSEPDLYGYTF.

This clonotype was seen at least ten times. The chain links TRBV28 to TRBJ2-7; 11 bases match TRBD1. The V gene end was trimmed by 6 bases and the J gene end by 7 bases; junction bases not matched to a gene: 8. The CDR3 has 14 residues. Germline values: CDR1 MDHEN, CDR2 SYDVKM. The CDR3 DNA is TGTGCCAGCAGATCCGGGACAGGGGGGCGGGAGCAGTACTTC. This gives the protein CASRSGTGGREQYF.

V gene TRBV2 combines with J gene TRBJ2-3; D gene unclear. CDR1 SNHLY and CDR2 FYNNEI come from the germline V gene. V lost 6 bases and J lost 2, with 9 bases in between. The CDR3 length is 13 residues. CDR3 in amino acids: CASSVTHTDTQYF. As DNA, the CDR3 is TGTGCCAGCAGCGTGACACACACAGATACGCAGTATTTT.

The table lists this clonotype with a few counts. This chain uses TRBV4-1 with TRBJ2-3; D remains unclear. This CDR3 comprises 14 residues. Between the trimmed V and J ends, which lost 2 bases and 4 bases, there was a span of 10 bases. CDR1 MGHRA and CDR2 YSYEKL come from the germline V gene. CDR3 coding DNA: TGCGCCAGCAGCCAACAATCATTCCCAGATACGCAGTATTTT. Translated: CASSQQSFPDTQYF.

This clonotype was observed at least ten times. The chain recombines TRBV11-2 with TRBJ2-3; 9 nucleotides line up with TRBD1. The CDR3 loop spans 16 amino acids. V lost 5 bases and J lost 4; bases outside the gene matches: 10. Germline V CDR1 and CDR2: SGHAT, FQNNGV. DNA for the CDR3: TGTGCCAGCAGCCCCGGACAGGGGATGACGGCAGATACGCAGTATTTT. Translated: CASSPGQGMTADTQYF. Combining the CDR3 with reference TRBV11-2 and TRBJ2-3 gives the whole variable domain EAGVAQSPRYKIIEKRQSVAFWCNPISGHATLYWYQQILGQGPKLLIQFQNNGVVDDSQLPKDRFSAERLKGVDSTLKIQPAKLEDSAVYLCASSPGQGMTADTQYFGPGTRLTVL.

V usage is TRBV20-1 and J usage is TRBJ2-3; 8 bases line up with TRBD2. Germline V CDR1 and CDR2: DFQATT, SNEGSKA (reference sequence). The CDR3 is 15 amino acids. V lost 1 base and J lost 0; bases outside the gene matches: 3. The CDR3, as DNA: TGCAGTGCTAGAGTAGCGGGGATAAGCACAGATACGCAGTATTTT. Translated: CSARVAGISTDTQYF.

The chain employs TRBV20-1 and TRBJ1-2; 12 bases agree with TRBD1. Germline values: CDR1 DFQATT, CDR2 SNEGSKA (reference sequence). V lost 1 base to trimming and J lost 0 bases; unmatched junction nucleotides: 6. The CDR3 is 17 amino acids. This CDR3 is CSARGPGQGAANYGYTF. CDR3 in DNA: TGCAGTGCTAGAGGGCCGGGACAGGGGGCTGCTAACTATGGCTACACCTTC.

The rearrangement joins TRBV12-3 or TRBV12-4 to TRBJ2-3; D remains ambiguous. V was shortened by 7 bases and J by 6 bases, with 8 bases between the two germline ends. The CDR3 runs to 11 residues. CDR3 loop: CASMSADTQYF. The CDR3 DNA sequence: TGTGCCAGCATGTCCGCTGATACGCAGTATTTT.

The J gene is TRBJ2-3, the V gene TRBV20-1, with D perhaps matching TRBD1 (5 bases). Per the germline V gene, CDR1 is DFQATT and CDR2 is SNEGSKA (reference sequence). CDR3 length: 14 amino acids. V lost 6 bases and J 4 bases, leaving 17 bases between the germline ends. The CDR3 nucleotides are TGCAGTGCCACCCTGGTGAGCAGGGCAGATACGCAGTATTTT. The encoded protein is CSATLVSRADTQYF.

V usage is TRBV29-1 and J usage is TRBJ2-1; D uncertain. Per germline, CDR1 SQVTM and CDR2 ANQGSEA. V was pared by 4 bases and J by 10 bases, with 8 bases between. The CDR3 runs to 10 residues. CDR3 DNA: TGCAGCGTTGTGTATAAAGAGCAGTTCTTC. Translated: CSVVYKEQFF.

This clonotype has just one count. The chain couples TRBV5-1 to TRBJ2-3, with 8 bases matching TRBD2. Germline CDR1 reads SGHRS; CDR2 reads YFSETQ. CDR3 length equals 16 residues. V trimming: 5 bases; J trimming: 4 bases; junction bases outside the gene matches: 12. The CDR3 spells CASRQIPAGVADTQYF. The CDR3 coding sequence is TGCGCCAGCAGACAGATACCAGCGGGAGTAGCAGATACGCAGTATTTT.

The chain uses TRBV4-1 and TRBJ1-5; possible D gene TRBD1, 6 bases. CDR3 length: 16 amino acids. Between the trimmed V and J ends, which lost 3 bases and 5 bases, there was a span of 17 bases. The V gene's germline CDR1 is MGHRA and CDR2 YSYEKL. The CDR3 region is CASSQVQGVSDQPQHF. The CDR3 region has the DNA TGCGCCAGCAGCCAGGTACAGGGAGTCAGCGATCAGCCCCAGCATTTT.

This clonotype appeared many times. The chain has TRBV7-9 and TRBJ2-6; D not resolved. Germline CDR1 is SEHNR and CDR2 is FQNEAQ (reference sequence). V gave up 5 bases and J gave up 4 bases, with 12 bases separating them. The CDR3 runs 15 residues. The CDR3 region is CASSTQPSGANVLTF. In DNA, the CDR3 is TGTGCCAGCAGCACGCAGCCGAGCGGGGCCAACGTCCTGACTTTC.

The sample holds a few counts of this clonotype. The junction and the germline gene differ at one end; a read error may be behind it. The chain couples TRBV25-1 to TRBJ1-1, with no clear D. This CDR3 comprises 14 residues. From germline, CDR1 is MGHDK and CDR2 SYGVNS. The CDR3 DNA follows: TGTGCCAGCAGTGAATATGGGAGTCGGGCTGAAGTTTTCTTT. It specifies CASSEYGSRAEVFF.

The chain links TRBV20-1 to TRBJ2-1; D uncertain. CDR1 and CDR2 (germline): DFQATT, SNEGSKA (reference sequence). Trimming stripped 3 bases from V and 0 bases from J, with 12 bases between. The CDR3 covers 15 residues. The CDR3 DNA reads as TGCAGTGCTAGGTGGCTTCCCAGCTCCTACAATGAGCAGTTCTTC. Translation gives CSARWLPSSYNEQFF.

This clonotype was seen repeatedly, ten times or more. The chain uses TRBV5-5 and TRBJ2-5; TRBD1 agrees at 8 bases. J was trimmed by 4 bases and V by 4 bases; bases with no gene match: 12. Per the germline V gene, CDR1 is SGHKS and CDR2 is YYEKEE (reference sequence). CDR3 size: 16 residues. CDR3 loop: CASSGLVGQGGETQYF. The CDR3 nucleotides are TGTGCCAGCAGCGGCCTTGTCGGACAGGGTGGAGAGACCCAGTACTTC.

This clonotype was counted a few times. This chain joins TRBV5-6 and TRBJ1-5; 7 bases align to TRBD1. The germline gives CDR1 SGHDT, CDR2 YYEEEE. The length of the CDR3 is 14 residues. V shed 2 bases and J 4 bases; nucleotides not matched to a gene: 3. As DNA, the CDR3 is TGTGCCAGCAGCTTACAGGGGATTAATCAGCCCCAGCATTTT. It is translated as CASSLQGINQPQHF.

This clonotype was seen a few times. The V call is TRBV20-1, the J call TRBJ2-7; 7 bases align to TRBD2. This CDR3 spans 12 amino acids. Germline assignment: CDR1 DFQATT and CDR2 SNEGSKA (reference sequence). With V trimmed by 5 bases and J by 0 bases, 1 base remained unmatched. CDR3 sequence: CSAPGGSYEQYF. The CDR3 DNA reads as TGCAGTGCTCCGGGGGGCTCCTACGAGCAGTACTTC.